This TCR beta chain appears in the sequencing data of a study of blood T cell repertoires in COVID-19. Looking at the study overall: Samples came from the United States, Italy and Spain, spanning acute and convalescent COVID-19. The cDNA or gDNA used as material had been derived from T cells, B-cell-depleted T cells, or PBMCs.

Germline V CDR1 and CDR2: MNHEY, SVGAGI. There are 16 residues in the CDR3. The germline V and J ends were trimmed by 2 bases and 7 bases, with 17 bases remaining between them. Per the study methods: It was from reference gene primer amplification that nucleated cell counts were estimated. Here immunoSEQ multiplex PCR was the method, and the copy in TCRdb shows in-frame clones only, minus some. The V and J calls and the clone size are those of that table, but D and trimming were determined from the DNA. The repertoire has 240,000 or so clones, around 84% of them found once; the top ten carry less than 3.5%.

The sequenced sample was peripheral blood. This chain connects TRBV6-5 to TRBJ1-4; the D gene is possibly TRBD1 (6 bases). This clonotype was obtained from a woman under 30 with acute or convalescent COVID-19. CDR3 region: CASSYTKGVRVEKLFF. CDR3 sequence (DNA): TGTGCCAGCAGTTACACAAAGGGGGTCCGGGTTGAAAAACTGTTTTTT.